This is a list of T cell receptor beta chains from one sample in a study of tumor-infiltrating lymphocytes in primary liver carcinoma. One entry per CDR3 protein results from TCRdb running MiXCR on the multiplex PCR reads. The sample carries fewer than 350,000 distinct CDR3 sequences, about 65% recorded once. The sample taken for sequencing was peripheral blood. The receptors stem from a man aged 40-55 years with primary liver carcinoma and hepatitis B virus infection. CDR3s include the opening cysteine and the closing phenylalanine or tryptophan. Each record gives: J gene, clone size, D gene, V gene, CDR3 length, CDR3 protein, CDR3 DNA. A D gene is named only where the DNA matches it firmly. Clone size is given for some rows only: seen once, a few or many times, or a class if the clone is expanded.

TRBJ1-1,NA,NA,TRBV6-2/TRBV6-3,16,CASSYSPYRVGTEAFF,TGTGCTAGCAGTTACTCACCTTACAGGGTGGGGACTGAAGCTTTCTTT
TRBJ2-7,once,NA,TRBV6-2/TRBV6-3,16,CASSYGTSRLPWEQYF,TGTGCCAGCAGTTACGGGACCAGCAGGCTACCGTGGGAGCAGTACTTC
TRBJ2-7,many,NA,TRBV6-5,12,CATLGTANEQYF,TGTGCCACCCTGGGAACAGCTAACGAGCAGTACTTC
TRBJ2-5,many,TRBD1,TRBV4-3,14,CASSRGQGAETQYF,TGCGCCAGCAGCCGCGGGCAGGGGGCCGAGACCCAGTACTTC
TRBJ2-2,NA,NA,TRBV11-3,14,CSSSLDSMAGELFF,TGTTCCAGCAGCCTGGACAGTATGGCCGGGGAGCTGTTTTTT
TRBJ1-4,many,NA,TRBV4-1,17,CASSQDNEAARNEKLFF,TGCGCCAGCAGCCAAGATAATGAGGCAGCTAGAAATGAAAAACTGTTTTTT
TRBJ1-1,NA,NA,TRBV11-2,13,CVSSLGRTFAAFF,TGTGTTAGCAGCTTAGGACGGACGTTTGCGGCTTTCTTT
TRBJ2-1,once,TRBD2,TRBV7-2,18,CASSPTSGRGASYNEQFF,TGTGCCAGCAGCCCGACTAGCGGGAGGGGGGCATCCTACAATGAGCAGTTCTTC
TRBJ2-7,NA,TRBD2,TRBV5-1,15,CASSLECGSFYEQYF,TGCGCCAGCAGCTTGGAGTGCGGGAGTTTCTACGAGCAGTACTTC
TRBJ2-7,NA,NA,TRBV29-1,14,CSVAPVQGMREQYF,TGCAGCGTAGCTCCTGTACAGGGCATGAGGGAGCAGTACTTT
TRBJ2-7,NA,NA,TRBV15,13,CATSRDSSYEQYF,TGTGCCACCAGCAGAGACAGTTCTTACGAGCAGTACTTC
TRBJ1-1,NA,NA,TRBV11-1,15,CASSLALGGKSEAFF,TGTGCCAGCAGCCTAGCGCTGGGGGGCAAAAGCGAAGCTTTCTTT
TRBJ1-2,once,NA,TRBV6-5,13,CARSYGVNYGYTF,TGTGCCAGGAGTTACGGGGTGAACTATGGCTACACATTC
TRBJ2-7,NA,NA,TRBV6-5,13,CASSYPKGHGQYF,TGTGCCAGCAGTTACCCGAAAGGGCACGGGCAGTACTTC
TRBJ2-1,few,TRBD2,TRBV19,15,CASSLTSGRINEQFF,TGTGCCAGTAGTCTGACTAGCGGGAGAATCAATGAGCAGTTCTTC
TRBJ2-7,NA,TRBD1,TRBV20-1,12,CSAWTGRYEQYF,TGCAGTGCCTGGACAGGGAGGTACGAGCAGTACTTC
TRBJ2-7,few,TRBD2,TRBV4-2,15,CASSQISGSVYEQYF,TGTGCCAGCAGCCAAATTAGCGGGAGCGTATACGAGCAGTACTTC
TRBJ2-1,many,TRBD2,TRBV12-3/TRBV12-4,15,CASRRLAGSYNEQFF,TGTGCCAGCAGGCGCCTAGCGGGGTCCTACAATGAGCAGTTCTTC
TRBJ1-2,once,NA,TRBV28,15,CASRSSGGANYGYTF,TGTGCCAGCAGATCCTCCGGGGGTGCTAACTATGGCTACACCTTC
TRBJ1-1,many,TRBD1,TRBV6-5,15,CASSFEYRGNTEAFF,TGTGCCAGCAGTTTTGAATACAGGGGGAACACTGAAGCTTTCTTT
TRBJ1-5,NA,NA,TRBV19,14,CARRGPLNNQPQHF,TGTGCCAGGCGGGGCCCGCTTAACAATCAGCCCCAGCATTTT
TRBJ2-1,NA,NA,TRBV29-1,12,CGVDLGYNEQFF,TGCGGCGTTGACCTTGGGTACAATGAGCAGTTCTTC
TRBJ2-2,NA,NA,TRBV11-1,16,CASSMDGAFNTGELFF,TGTGCCAGCAGCATGGATGGGGCGTTTAACACCGGGGAGCTGTTTTTT
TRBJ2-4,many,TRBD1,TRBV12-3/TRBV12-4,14,CASSLDRAKNIQYF,TGTGCCAGCAGTTTGGACAGGGCCAAAAACATTCAGTACTTC
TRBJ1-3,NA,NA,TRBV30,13,CAWSVGFGNTIYF,TGTGCCTGGAGTGTAGGATTTGGAAACACCATATATTTT
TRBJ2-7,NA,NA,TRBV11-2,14,CAGSLVRLNYQQYF,TGTGCCGGCAGCTTAGTACGACTAAACTACCAGCAGTACTTC
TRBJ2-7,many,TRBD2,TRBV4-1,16,CASSPPGAGVKSEQYF,TGCGCCAGCAGCCCCCCCGGGGCGGGAGTGAAGTCCGAGCAGTACTTC
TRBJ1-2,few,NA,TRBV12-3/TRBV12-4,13,CASSFDSVYGYTF,TGTGCCAGCAGTTTTGACAGCGTCTATGGCTACACCTTC
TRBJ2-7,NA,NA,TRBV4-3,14,CASSQGGDSYEQYF,TGCGCCAGCAGCCAAGGAGGAGACAGTTACGAACAGTACTTC
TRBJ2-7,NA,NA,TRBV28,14,CASSLETDIYEQYF,TGTGCCAGCAGTCTAGAGACAGACATCTACGAGCAGTACTTC
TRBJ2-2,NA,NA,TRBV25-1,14,CASRTTGSTGELFF,TGTGCCAGCAGGACAACAGGGAGCACCGGGGAGCTGTTTTTT
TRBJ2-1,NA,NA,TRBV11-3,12,CANCFDTGAQFF,TGTGCCAACTGCTTCGATACGGGAGCGCAGTTCTTC
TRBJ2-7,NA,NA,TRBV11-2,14,CGSNFPGASYEQYF,TGTGGCAGCAACTTTCCTGGGGCGTCCTACGAGCAGTACTTC
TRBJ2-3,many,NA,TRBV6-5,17,CASSPFISRGSTDTQYF,TGTGCCAGCAGCCCTTTCATTAGTAGAGGGAGCACAGATACGCAGTATTTT
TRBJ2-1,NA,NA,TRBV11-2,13,CASSRPRLREQFF,TGTGCCAGCAGCCGCCCACGACTCAGGGAGCAGTTCTTC
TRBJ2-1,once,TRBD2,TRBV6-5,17,CVSRRLAGVGADNEQFF,TGTGTCAGCCGTAGACTAGCGGGAGTCGGGGCCGACAATGAGCAGTTCTTC
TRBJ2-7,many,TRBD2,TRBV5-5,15,CASSQGLAEAYEQYF,TGTGCCAGCAGCCAGGGACTAGCGGAGGCCTACGAGCAGTACTTC
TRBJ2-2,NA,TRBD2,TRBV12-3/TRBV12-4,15,CVSSSGTSGTWELFF,TGTGTCAGCAGTTCCGGGACTAGCGGCACCTGGGAGCTGTTTTTT
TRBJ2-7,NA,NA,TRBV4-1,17,CASSQSSRASYPYEQYF,TGCGCCAGCAGCCAAAGTTCAAGGGCTAGCTACCCCTACGAGCAGTACTTC
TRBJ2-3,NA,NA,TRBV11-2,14,CASSALFPTDTRYF,TGTGCCAGCTCAGCCTTATTCCCTACCGATACGCGGTATTTT
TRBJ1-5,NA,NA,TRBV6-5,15,CASGYSFSSTDTQHF,TGTGCCAGCGGTTACTCATTTTCTAGCACAGATACGCAGCATTTT
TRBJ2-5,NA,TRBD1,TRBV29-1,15,CSVEAVRGRAETQYF,TGCAGCGTTGAAGCGGTCAGGGGGCGAGCAGAGACCCAGTACTTC
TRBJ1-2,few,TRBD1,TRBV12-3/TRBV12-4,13,CASSETGTNGYTF,TGTGCCAGCAGTGAGACAGGGACCAATGGCTACACCTTC
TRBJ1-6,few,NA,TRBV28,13,CASRVREGSPLHF,TGTGCCAGCAGGGTCAGGGAGGGGTCACCCCTCCACTTT
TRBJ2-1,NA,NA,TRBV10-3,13,CAIIDPTANEQFF,TGTGCCATCATTGACCCTACAGCCAATGAGCAGTTCTTC
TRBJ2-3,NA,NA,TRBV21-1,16,CVSINPGTGGNYTQYF,TGTGTCAGCATCAACCCCGGGACAGGGGGCAACTATACGCAGTATTTT
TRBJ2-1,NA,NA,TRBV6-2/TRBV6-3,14,CASSSWPRVAEQFF,TGTGCCAGCAGTTCATGGCCAAGGGTGGCTGAGCAGTTCTTC
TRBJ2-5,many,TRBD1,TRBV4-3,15,CASSQETDRAETQYF,TGCGCCAGCAGCCAAGAGACGGACAGGGCGGAGACCCAGTACTTC
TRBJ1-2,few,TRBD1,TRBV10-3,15,CAISESTGSGEGYTF,TGTGCCATCAGTGAGTCGACAGGGAGCGGGGAGGGCTACACCTTC
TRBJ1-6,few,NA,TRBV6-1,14,CASSEGDINSPLHF,TGTGCCAGCAGTGAAGGAGACATTAATTCACCCCTCCACTTT
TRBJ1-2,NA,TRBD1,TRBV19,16,CASSRKLQGALYGYTF,TGTGCCAGTAGTCGAAAACTACAGGGGGCACTCTATGGCTACACCTTC
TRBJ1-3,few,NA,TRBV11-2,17,CASSLLEFRSAGNTIYF,TGTGCCAGCAGCTTACTGGAGTTTCGGTCAGCTGGAAACACCATATATTTT
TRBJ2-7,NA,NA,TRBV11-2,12,CASSFVVYEQCF,TGTGCCAGCAGCTTCGTGGTCTACGAGCAGTGCTTC
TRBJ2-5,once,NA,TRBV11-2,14,CASSLGTYQETQYF,TGTGCCAGTAGCTTAGGGACATACCAAGAGACCCAGTACTTC
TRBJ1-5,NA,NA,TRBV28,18,CASSLRFMGQGMYQPQHF,TGTGCCAGCAGTTTAAGGTTCATGGGTCAGGGGATGTATCAGCCCCAGCATTTT
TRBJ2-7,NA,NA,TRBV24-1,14,CATSDWGGAYEQYF,TGTGCCACCAGTGATTGGGGCGGAGCCTACGAGCAGTACTTC
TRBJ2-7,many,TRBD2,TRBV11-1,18,CASSGRTSGTSRSYEQYF,TGTGCCAGCAGCGGCCGGACTAGCGGGACCTCCAGGAGCTACGAGCAGTACTTC
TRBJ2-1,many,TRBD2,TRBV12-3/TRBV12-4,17,CASSSGTSGRSYNEQFF,TGTGCCAGCAGCTCCGGGACTAGCGGGCGCTCCTACAATGAGCAGTTCTTC
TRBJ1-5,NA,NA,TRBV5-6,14,CTSSEGGPNQPQHF,TGTACCAGCAGCGAGGGCGGTCCCAATCAGCCCCAGCATTTT